This T cell receptor beta chain was recovered during a study of cytomegalovirus exposure and HLA in healthy donors. Study-wide points: According to a later analysis, donors in an Asian-associated ancestry cluster reportedly had fewer N-insertions than the approximately 670-donor mean.

In the case of this clone: Antigen unknown.

The length of the CDR3 is 15 residues. With 4 bases clipped from V and 4 bases from J, the junction kept 9 bases outside the gene matches. Per germline, CDR1 SGHRS and CDR2 YFSETQ. PCR was performed using 60 Vbeta and 13 Jbeta primers. The data were produced by immunoSEQ multiplex PCR, yet TCRdb's version contains in-frame clones alone and is incomplete. The profile shows about 150,000 clones, about 60% of them singletons. The chain joins TRBV5-1 to TRBJ2-5; 8 bases are a match to TRBD1. This receptor was obtained from a woman in her sixties in good health and CMV-seropositive. Input material: PBMCs. CDR3 nucleotides: TGCGCCAGCAGCCCAGGGGGCGCTAACGGAGAGACCCAGTACTTC. Translation: CASSPGGANGETQYF. The complete variable domain, with remaining parts taken from reference TRBV5-1 and TRBJ2-5, reads KAGVTQTPRYLIKTRGQQVTLSCSPISGHRSVSWYQQTPGQGLQFLFEYFSETQRNKGNFPGRFSGRQFSNSRSEMNVSTLELGDSALYLCASSPGGANGETQYFGPGTRLLVL.